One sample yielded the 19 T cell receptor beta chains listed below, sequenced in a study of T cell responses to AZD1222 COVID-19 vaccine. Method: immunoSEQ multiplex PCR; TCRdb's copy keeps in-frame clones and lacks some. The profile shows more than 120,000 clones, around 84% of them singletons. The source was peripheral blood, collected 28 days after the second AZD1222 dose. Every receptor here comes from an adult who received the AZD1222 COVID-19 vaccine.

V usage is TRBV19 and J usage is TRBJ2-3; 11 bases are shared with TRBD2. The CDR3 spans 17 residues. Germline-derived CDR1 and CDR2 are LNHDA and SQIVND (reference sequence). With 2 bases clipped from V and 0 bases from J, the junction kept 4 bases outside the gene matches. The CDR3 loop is CASSINSGGASTDTQYF. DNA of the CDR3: TGTGCCAGTAGTATAAATAGCGGGGGGGCTAGCACAGATACGCAGTATTTT.

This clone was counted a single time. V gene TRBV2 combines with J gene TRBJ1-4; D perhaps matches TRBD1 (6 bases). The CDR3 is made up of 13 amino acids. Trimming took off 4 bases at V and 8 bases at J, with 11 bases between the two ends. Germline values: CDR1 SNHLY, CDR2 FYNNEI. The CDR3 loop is CASSGQDGEKLFF. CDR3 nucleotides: TGTGCCAGCAGTGGACAGGACGGGGAAAAACTGTTTTTT.

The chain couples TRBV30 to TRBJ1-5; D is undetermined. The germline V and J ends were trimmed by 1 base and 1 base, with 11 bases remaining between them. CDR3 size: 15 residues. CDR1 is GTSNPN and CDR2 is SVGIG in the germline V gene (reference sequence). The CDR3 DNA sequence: TGTGCCTGGAGTGGGGGAGAAACAAGCAATCAGCCCCAGCATTTT. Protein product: CAWSGGETSNQPQHF.

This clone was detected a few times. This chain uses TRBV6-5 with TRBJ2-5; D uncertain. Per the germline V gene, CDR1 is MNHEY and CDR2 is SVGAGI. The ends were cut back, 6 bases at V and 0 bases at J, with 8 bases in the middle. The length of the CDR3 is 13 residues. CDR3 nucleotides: TGTGCCAGCAGATCACCGTACCAAGAGACCCAGTACTTC. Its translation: CASRSPYQETQYF.

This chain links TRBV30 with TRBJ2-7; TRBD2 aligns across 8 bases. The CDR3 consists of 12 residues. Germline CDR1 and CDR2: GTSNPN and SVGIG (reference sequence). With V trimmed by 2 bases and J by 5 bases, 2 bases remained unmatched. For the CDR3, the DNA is TGTGCCTGGAGTACGCGGGAGGACGAGCAGTACTTC. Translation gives CAWSTREDEQYF. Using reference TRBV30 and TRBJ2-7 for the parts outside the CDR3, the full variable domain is SQTIHQWPATLVQPVGSPLSLECTVEGTSNPNLYWYRQAAGRGLQLLFYSVGIGQISSEVPQNLSASRPQDRQFILSSKKLLLSDSGFYLCAWSTREDEQYFGPGTRLTVT.

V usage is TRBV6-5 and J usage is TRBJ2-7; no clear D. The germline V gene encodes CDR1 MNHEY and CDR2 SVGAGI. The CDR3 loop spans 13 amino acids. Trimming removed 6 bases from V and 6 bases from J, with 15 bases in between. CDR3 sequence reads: CASSQTIPSEQYF. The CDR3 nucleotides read TGTGCCAGCAGCCAGACAATCCCCTCCGAGCAGTACTTC.

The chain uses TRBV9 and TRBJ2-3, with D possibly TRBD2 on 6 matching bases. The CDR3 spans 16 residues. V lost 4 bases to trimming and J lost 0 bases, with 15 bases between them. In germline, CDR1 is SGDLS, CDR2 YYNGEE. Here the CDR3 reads CASSPGTSSSTDTQYF. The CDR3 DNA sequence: TGTGCCAGCAGCCCAGGGACTTCCTCTAGCACAGATACGCAGTATTTT.

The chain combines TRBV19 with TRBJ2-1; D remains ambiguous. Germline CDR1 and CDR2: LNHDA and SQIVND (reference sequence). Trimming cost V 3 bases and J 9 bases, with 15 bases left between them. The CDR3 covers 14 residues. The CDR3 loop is CASSIGQPRAEQFF. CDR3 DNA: TGTGCCAGTAGTATTGGCCAGCCCCGAGCTGAGCAGTTCTTC.

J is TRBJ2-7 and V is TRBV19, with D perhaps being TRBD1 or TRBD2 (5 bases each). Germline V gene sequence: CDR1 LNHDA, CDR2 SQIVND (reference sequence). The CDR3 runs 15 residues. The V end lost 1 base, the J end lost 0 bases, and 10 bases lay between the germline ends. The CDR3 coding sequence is TGTGCCAGTAGTATAGGCTCAGGGAGCTCCTACGAGCAGTACTTC. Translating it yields CASSIGSGSSYEQYF.

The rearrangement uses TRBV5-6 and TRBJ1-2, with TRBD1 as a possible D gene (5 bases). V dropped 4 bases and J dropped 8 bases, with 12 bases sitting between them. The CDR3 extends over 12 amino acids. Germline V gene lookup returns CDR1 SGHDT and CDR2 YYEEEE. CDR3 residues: CASSTPGSGYTF. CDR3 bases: TGTGCCAGCAGCACCCCAGGGTCAGGCTACACCTTC.

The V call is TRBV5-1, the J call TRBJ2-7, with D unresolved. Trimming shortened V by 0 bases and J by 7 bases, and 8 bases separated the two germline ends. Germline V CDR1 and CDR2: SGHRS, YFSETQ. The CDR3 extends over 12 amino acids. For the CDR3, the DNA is TGCGCCAGCAGCTTGGTTGGGTGGGAGCAGTACTTC. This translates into CASSLVGWEQYF.

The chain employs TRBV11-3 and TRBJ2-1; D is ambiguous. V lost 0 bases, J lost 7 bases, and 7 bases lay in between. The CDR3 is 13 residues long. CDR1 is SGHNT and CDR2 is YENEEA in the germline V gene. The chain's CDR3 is CASSLDAENEQFF. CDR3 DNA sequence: TGTGCCAGCAGCTTAGATGCGGAGAATGAGCAGTTCTTC.

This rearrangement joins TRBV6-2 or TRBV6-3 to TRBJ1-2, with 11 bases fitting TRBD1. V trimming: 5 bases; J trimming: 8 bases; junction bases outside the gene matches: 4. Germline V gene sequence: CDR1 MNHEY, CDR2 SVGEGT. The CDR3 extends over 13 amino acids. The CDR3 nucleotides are TGTGCCAGCAGTAGCGGACAGGGGGCCGGCTACACCTTC. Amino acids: CASSSGQGAGYTF.

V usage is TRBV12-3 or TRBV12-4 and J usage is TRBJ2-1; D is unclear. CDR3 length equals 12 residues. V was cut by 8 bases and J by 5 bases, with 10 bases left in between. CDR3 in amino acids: CASGQTNNEQFF. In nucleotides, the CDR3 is TGTGCCAGCGGGCAAACTAACAATGAGCAGTTCTTC.

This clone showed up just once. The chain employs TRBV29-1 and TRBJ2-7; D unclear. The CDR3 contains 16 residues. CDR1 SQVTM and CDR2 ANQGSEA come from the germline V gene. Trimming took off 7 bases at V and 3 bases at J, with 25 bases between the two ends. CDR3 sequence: CSAVMSPSGAFYEQYF. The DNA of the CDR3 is TGCAGCGCGGTCATGTCCCCCTCAGGAGCGTTCTACGAGCAGTACTTC.

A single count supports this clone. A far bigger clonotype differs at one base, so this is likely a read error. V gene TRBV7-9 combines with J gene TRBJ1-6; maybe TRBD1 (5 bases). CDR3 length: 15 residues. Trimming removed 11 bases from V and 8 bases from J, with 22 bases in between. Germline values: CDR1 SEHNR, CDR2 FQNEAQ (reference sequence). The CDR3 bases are TGTGCCTGCAACCCCACCCACGGGGGTGATTCACCCCTCCACTTT. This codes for CACNPTHGGDSPLHF.

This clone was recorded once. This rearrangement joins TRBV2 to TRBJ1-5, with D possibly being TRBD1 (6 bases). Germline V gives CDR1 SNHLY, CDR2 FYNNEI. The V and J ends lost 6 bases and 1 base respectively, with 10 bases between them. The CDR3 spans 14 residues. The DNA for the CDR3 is TGTGCCAGCAGAGACAGGTTGAGCAATCAGCCCCAGCATTTT. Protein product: CASRDRLSNQPQHF.

In nucleotides, the CDR3 is TGTGCCAGCAGTCCCACCCACACTCGTCCCTTCGATCAGCCCCAGCATTTT. Protein sequence: CASSPTHTRPFDQPQHF. V is TRBV21-1 and J is TRBJ1-5. TRBV21-1 is designated a pseudogene. CDR3 size: 17 residues.

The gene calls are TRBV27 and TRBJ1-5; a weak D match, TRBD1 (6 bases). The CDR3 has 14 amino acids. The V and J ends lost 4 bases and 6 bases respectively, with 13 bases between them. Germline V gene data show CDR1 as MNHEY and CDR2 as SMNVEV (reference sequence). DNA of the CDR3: TGTGCCAGCAGTTCGTCGGGACACCTTCAGCCCCAGCATTTT. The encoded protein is CASSSSGHLQPQHF.